The source of this TCR beta chain is a study of cytotoxic CD8 clonotypes in ibrutinib-treated CLL. About the research overall: Among responders, roughly 25 were partial and 2 complete; after median approximately 68 months, around 14 stayed remitted and about 12 progressed. A mean of around 270,000 productive templates and more than 75,000 productive rearrangements was obtained per sample. Whole-study results and caveats: There were differences in sampling times between sustained-remission and progressing patients. Public clonotypes, an uncommon group, contracted or remained stable on treatment.

Regarding this clone: Its target is not known.

Measured with immunoSEQ multiplex PCR; TCRdb has only the in-frame clones, and not every one. The sample contains roughly 200,000 clones, 75% to 80% of which appear only once. This TCR was sampled from a human donor with chronic lymphocytic leukemia. Sequences were derived from PBMCs, sampled after 12 months of ibrutinib treatment.

The CDR3 sequence: CASVRRANEQFF. The CDR3 DNA follows: TGTGCCAGCGTGAGAAGGGCGAATGAGCAGTTCTTC. The V call is TRBV2, the J call TRBJ2-1; D is ambiguous. Germline V gene sequence: CDR1 SNHLY, CDR2 FYNNEI. V was shortened by 8 bases and J by 7 bases, with 12 bases between the two germline ends. This CDR3 region has 12 residues.